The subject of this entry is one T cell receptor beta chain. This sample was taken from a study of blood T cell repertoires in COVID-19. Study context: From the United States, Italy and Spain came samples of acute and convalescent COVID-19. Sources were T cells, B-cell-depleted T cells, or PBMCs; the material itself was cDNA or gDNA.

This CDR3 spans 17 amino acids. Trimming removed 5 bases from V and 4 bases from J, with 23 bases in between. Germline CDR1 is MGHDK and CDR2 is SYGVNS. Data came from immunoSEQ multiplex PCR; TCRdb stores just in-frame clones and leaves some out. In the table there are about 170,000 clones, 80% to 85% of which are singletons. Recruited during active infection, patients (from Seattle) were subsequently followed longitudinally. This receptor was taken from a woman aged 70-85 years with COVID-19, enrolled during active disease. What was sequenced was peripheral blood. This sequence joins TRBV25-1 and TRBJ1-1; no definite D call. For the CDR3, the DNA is TGTGCCAGCAGTCCCTTAGGTCGGACGGGAATCCTCACTGAAGCTTTCTTT. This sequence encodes CASSPLGRTGILTEAFF.